The rows below give T cell receptor beta chains drawn from one sample of a study of cytomegalovirus exposure and HLA in healthy donors. Assay: immunoSEQ multiplex PCR; the TCRdb copy retains only in-frame clones and omits some. The table has over 55,000 clones, 90% to 97% seen once. The sequenced sample was PBMCs. All receptors come from a young man in good health and CMV-seronegative. Each CDR3 is given with its conserved first and last residue. The D gene is left open where the match is weak. The listing skips clone size in some rows; elsewhere it reads once, few, many or a size class.

J gene | clone size | V gene | D gene | CDR3 DNA | CDR3 protein
TRBJ2-7 | NA | TRBV5-1 | NA | TGCGCCAGCAGCCCGGCCGGGATCACCTACTCCTACGAGCAGTACTTC | CASSPAGITYSYEQYF
TRBJ1-5 | NA | TRBV27 | TRBD1 | TGTGCCAGCAGTTCGGGGACAGGGGATCGACAGCCCCAGCATTTT | CASSSGTGDRQPQHF
TRBJ2-5 | NA | TRBV4-3 | NA | TGCGCCAGCAGCCAAGAGACTTCCCTAGGAGAGACCCAGTACTTC | CASSQETSLGETQYF
TRBJ2-2 | NA | TRBV27 | NA | TGTGCCAGCAGGAGCACCGGGGAGCTGTTTTTT | CASRSTGELFF
TRBJ1-5 | NA | TRBV5-8 | TRBD1 | TGTGCCAGCAGCTTCCCCGACCGGACAGGGCTAAATCAGCCCCAGCATTTT | CASSFPDRTGLNQPQHF
TRBJ1-4 | NA | TRBV7-9 | NA | TGTGCCAGCAGCTTAGCGACGGCAGGGATGGAAAAACTGTTTTTT | CASSLATAGMEKLFF
TRBJ2-6 | NA | TRBV7-7 | TRBD1 | TGTGCTAGCAGCCTCCGACAGGGGCGCAAAAACTCTGGGGCCAACGTCCTGACTTTC | CASSLRQGRKNSGANVLTF
TRBJ1-1 | NA | TRBV6-6 | NA | TGTGCCAGCGGGGGGGTGAACACTGAAGCTTTCTTT | CASGGVNTEAFF
TRBJ2-3 | once | TRBV29-1 | NA | TGCAGCGTTGGAGCAGATACGCAGTATTTT | CSVGADTQYF
TRBJ1-1 | NA | TRBV7-2 | TRBD1 | TGTGCCAGCAGAAATAGGACAGGGGGGAACACTGAAGCTTTCTTT | CASRNRTGGNTEAFF
TRBJ2-6 | NA | TRBV6-5 | NA | TGTGCCAGCAGTTACGCGAGGATGAATGGGGCCAACGTCCTGACTTTC | CASSYARMNGANVLTF
TRBJ2-5 | NA | TRBV2 | NA | TGTGCCAGCAGTGATTTGCAGGCCCAAGAGACCCAGTACTTC | CASSDLQAQETQYF
TRBJ2-7 | NA | TRBV27 | NA | TGTGCCAGCAGTTTAACAGGCGACGAGCAGTACTTC | CASSLTGDEQYF
TRBJ1-5 | once | TRBV28 | NA | TGTGCCAGCACTAGCTCGGGGGAGGGTCAGCCCCAGCATTTT | CASTSSGEGQPQHF
TRBJ2-7 | NA | TRBV13 | TRBD1 | TGTGCCAGCAGCTTAAGGACAGGGGGCAGGGTAGCGGGAGTCTACGAGCAGTACTTC | CASSLRTGGRVAGVYEQYF
TRBJ1-1 | NA | TRBV7-9 | TRBD1 | TGTGCCAGCAGCGAAAGACAGGGCAAGGATGCTTTCTTT | CASSERQGKDAFF
TRBJ2-7 | NA | TRBV28 | TRBD1 | TGTGCCAGCAGCATGGACAGGGGGCGATTCGAGCAGTACTTC | CASSMDRGRFEQYF
TRBJ2-7 | NA | TRBV5-4 | TRBD2 | TGTGCCAGCAGGCTAGCGGGAGGGCCCTCCTACGAGCAGTACTTC | CASRLAGGPSYEQYF
TRBJ2-1 | NA | TRBV5-1 | NA | TGCGCCAGCAGCTTACACCCTCCCTCCAGGGTCTTTGGATACTCCTACAATGAGCAGTTCTTC | CASSLHPPSRVFGYSYNEQFF
TRBJ1-3 | NA | TRBV21-1 | NA | TGTGCCAGCAGCGCAGACAGGGCTGGAAACACCATATATTTT | CASSADRAGNTIYF
TRBJ2-5 | NA | TRBV2 | NA | TGTGCCAGCCTGTGGGGGGAGACTCGGGAGACCCAGTACTTC | CASLWGETRETQYF
TRBJ2-3 | NA | TRBV9 | TRBD2 | TGTGCCAGCAGCTTAATAGCGGGAGGAGGGCCAGATACGCAGTATTTT | CASSLIAGGGPDTQYF
TRBJ2-1 | NA | TRBV5-1 | NA | TGCGCCAGCAGCTTGGTTACTGGGCGGCAGTTCTTC | CASSLVTGRQFF
TRBJ1-2 | NA | TRBV27 | NA | TGTGCCAGCAGGGGGCGAGTGTGGGGTGGCTACACCTTC | CASRGRVWGGYTF
TRBJ2-7 | NA | TRBV10-1 | TRBD1 | TGCGCCAGCAGCCGGGACAGAGGTGGGGAGCAGTACTTC | CASSRDRGGEQYF
TRBJ2-2 | NA | TRBV9 | TRBD2 | TGTGCCAGCAGCGCCGCCAAAGCGGGAGGGACCGGGGAGCTGTTTTTT | CASSAAKAGGTGELFF
TRBJ1-5 | NA | TRBV4-1 | TRBD1 | TGCGCCAGCAGCCAAGGTGACAGGGCGGATGGTCAGCCCCAGCATTTT | CASSQGDRADGQPQHF
TRBJ2-1 | NA | TRBV10-3 | TRBD2 | TGTGCCATCAGTGAGCCGGGGACTAGCGGGAGTAATGAGCAGTTCTTC | CAISEPGTSGSNEQFF
TRBJ1-4 | NA | TRBV5-1 | TRBD1 | TGCGCCAGCAGCTCGGGACAGGGGGCTTCTGGTAATGAAAAACTGTTTTTT | CASSSGQGASGNEKLFF
TRBJ2-1 | once | TRBV5-5 | TRBD2 | TGTGCCAGCAGTTGGACTAGCGGGAGCTCTAATGAGCAGTTCTTC | CASSWTSGSSNEQFF
TRBJ2-3 | NA | TRBV7-9 | NA | TGTGCCAGCAGCTTAGTCGGGTTGGGCACAGATACGCAGTATTTT | CASSLVGLGTDTQYF